This T cell receptor (beta chain) stems from a study of blood T cell repertoires in COVID-19. Study-wide background: Samples came from the United States, Italy and Spain, spanning acute and convalescent COVID-19. The cDNA or gDNA used as material had been derived from T cells, B-cell-depleted T cells, or PBMCs.

This CDR3 comprises 12 residues. Trimming removed 8 bases from V and 3 bases from J, with 5 bases in between. In the original processing: Reference gene primer amplification yielded estimated nucleated cell counts. TCRdb keeps only in-frame clones here, not all; method: immunoSEQ multiplex PCR. V, J and clone size were drawn from that table, and D and trimming were deduced from the DNA. The sample records 60,000 to 80,000 clones, 80% to 85% being singletons. The clonotype was recovered from a man aged 45-65 years with active COVID-19. The V gene is TRBV12-3 or TRBV12-4, the J gene TRBJ1-6, with no clear D. Sequencing was carried out using peripheral blood. CDR3 DNA sequence: TGTGCCAGCGGCATCTATAATTCACCCCTCCACTTT. Translating gives CASGIYNSPLHF.